This passage covers 19 T cell receptor beta chains from one sample sequenced in a study of T cell responses to AZD1222 COVID-19 vaccine (dated by TCRdb to the early 2020s). Library creation used the immunoSEQ multiplex PCR assay. The table comes from immuneACCESS by way of TCRdb, which keeps in-frame sequences with V and J called. Part of the clones is missing from these tables; in studies checked, under half for an unresolved V gene and the rest for unknown reasons. The sample has 250,000 to 300,000 clones on record, 90% to 95% of them singletons. The top ten clones comprise less than 0.65% of the sample. The time point label on this specimen signifies: about 28 days (+/-7) after the second vaccine dose. The material sequenced was peripheral blood, taken 28 days after the second AZD1222 dose. Every receptor here comes from an adult who received the AZD1222 COVID-19 vaccine.

This chain connects TRBV7-6 to TRBJ2-2; the match to TRBD1 covers 10 bases. The J segment lost 4 bases and the V segment lost 1 base, leaving 6 bases of the junction unmatched. The CDR3 is made up of 17 amino acids. Germline V CDR1 and CDR2: SGHVS, FNYEAQ. DNA for the CDR3: TGTGCCAGCAGCTTAGTCCGGGACAGGGGAACCACCGGGGAGCTGTTTTTT. It translates to CASSLVRDRGTTGELFF.

The chain uses TRBV11-2 and TRBJ2-7, with D hard to call. The CDR3 has 16 residues. Trimming stripped 4 bases from V and 3 bases from J, with 19 bases between. Germline lookup yields CDR1 SGHAT and CDR2 FQNNGV. The CDR3 region has the DNA TGTGCCAGCAGCTCCCTGCGGTCGTCAAGATTCTACGAGCAGTACTTC. Its translation is CASSSLRSSRFYEQYF. Drawing the rest from reference TRBV11-2 and TRBJ2-7, the complete variable domain is EAGVAQSPRYKIIEKRQSVAFWCNPISGHATLYWYQQILGQGPKLLIQFQNNGVVDDSQLPKDRFSAERLKGVDSTLKIQPAKLEDSAVYLCASSSLRSSRFYEQYFGPGTRLTVT.

This clone was recorded once. The V and J genes are TRBV10-2 and TRBJ1-3, with D possibly TRBD1 on 5 matching bases. Germline CDR1 and CDR2: WSHSY and SAAADI. The germline V and J ends were trimmed by 2 bases and 1 base, with 12 bases remaining between them. The CDR3 consists of 16 residues. CDR3 loop: CASSEPPTGSGNTIYF. CDR3 nucleotide sequence: TGCGCCAGCAGTGAGCCACCAACAGGATCTGGAAACACCATATATTTT.

The rearrangement links TRBV9 to TRBJ2-1, with D possibly being TRBD2 (6 bases). The length of the CDR3 is 15 residues. The V gene's germline CDR1 is SGDLS and CDR2 YYNGEE. V lost 3 bases and J 2 bases, leaving 12 bases between the germline ends. The CDR3 region is CASSALAYTYNEQFF. CDR3 DNA sequence: TGTGCCAGCAGCGCCCTAGCGTACACCTACAATGAGCAGTTCTTC.

Only one count was recorded for this clone. CDR3 region: CASSVTGPGELFF. The CDR3 DNA reads TGTGCCAGCAGCGTTACAGGGCCCGGGGAGCTGTTTTTT. J is TRBJ2-2 and V is TRBV9; possible D gene TRBD1, 6 bases. This CDR3 is built from 13 residues. With 2 bases removed from V and 6 bases from J, the gap between germline ends came to 8 bases. Germline lookup yields CDR1 SGDLS and CDR2 YYNGEE.

This clone was detected a few times. V and J are TRBV9 and TRBJ2-1, with TRBD2 as a possible D gene (7 bases). The CDR3 has 15 amino acids. Trimming took off 4 bases at V and 3 bases at J, with 14 bases between the two ends. Per the germline V gene, CDR1 is SGDLS and CDR2 is YYNGEE. In DNA form, the CDR3 reads TGTGCCAGCAGCAAGGGGGGGCCGGTCTACAATGAGCAGTTCTTC. This sequence encodes CASSKGGPVYNEQFF.

This clone has a single count. J is TRBJ2-7 and V is TRBV9, with unresolved D. Per germline, CDR1 SGDLS and CDR2 YYNGEE. CDR3 size: 10 residues. V dropped 5 bases and J dropped 5 bases, with 5 bases sitting between them. This chain's CDR3 is CASRSHEQYF. CDR3 nucleotides: TGTGCCAGCAGGAGCCACGAGCAGTACTTC. Together with reference TRBV9 and TRBJ2-7, the CDR3 gives the full variable domain: DSGVTQTPKHLITATGQRVTLRCSPRSGDLSVYWYQQSLDQGLQFLIQYYNGEERAKGNILERFSAQQFPDLHSELNLSSLELGDSALYFCASRSHEQYFGPGTRLTVT.

The chain recombines TRBV28 with TRBJ2-2; 11 positions agree with TRBD2. This CDR3 has 16 amino acids. Germline trimming cut 6 bases from V and 4 bases from J; bases unmatched to any gene: 7. Per germline, CDR1 MDHEN and CDR2 SYDVKM. CDR3 sequence: CASSPGTSGFTGELFF. The CDR3 DNA reads TGTGCCAGCAGCCCAGGGACTAGCGGATTCACCGGGGAGCTGTTTTTT.

This sequence joins TRBV4-1 and TRBJ2-7; the D gene could be TRBD1 or TRBD2 (6 bases each). Germline V gives CDR1 MGHRA, CDR2 YSYEKL. The CDR3 length is 16 residues. V was cut by 2 bases and J by 7 bases, with 21 bases left in between. CDR3 in DNA: TGCGCCAGCAGCCAACTAAGGGGGGATAATCGGAGGGAGCAGTACTTC. Translating gives CASSQLRGDNRREQYF.

The rearrangement links TRBV20-1 to TRBJ1-2; 7 bases are shared with TRBD1. This CDR3 is built from 14 residues. CDR1 DFQATT and CDR2 SNEGSKA come from the germline V gene (reference sequence). V shed 3 bases and J 0 bases; nucleotides not matched to a gene: 4. Written as DNA, the CDR3 is TGCAGTGCTAGTGTGACAGGGACTAACTATGGCTACACCTTC. It codes for CSASVTGTNYGYTF.

For this clone: The same CDR3 can be traced to other DNA sequences in this sample. The chain joins TRBV18 to TRBJ1-5; no clear D. Trimming stripped 0 bases from V and 1 base from J, with 7 bases between. The germline V gene encodes CDR1 KGHSH and CDR2 LQKENI. This CDR3 has 15 amino acids. The CDR3 sequence: CASSPPGRSNQPQHF. The CDR3 coding sequence is TGTGCCAGCTCACCACCCGGTAGGAGCAATCAGCCCCAGCATTTT.

This clone showed up just once. This rearrangement joins TRBV7-9 to TRBJ1-3, with D uncertain. Germline CDR1 and CDR2: SEHNR and FQNEAQ (reference sequence). Trimming took 5 bases from V and 2 from J, leaving 19 bases between them. The CDR3 is 17 amino acids. This CDR3 is CASSPHGPPRTGNTIYF. The CDR3 coding sequence is TGTGCCAGCAGCCCTCACGGACCTCCAAGGACTGGAAACACCATATATTTT.

This chain joins TRBV7-2 and TRBJ1-3; D is unclear. CDR3 length equals 14 residues. The V end lost 2 bases, the J end lost 0 bases, and 5 bases lay between the germline ends. CDR1 and CDR2 from the germline V gene are SGHTA and FQGNSA. CDR3 amino acids: CASSLQVSGNTIYF. The DNA of the CDR3 is TGTGCCAGCAGCTTACAGGTCTCTGGAAACACCATATATTTT.

About this clone: The sample carries other DNA sequences with the same CDR3. The chain uses TRBV9 and TRBJ1-2, with D perhaps matching TRBD1 (5 bases). Germline V gene lookup returns CDR1 SGDLS and CDR2 YYNGEE. There are 13 residues in the CDR3. The germline V and J ends were trimmed by 2 bases and 1 base, with 6 bases remaining between them. CDR3 coding DNA: TGTGCCAGCAGCGTCAGGGATAACTATGGCTACACCTTC. Translated: CASSVRDNYGYTF. Full variable domain (missing parts from reference TRBV9 and TRBJ1-2): DSGVTQTPKHLITATGQRVTLRCSPRSGDLSVYWYQQSLDQGLQFLIQYYNGEERAKGNILERFSAQQFPDLHSELNLSSLELGDSALYFCASSVRDNYGYTFGSGTRLTVV.

The V and J genes are TRBV18 and TRBJ1-2; no reliable D call. The CDR3 has 13 amino acids. Germline V CDR1 and CDR2: KGHSH, LQKENI. Trimming took off 3 bases at V and 7 bases at J, with 12 bases between the two ends. CDR3 residues: CASSPETDSGYTF. In nucleotides, the CDR3 is TGTGCCAGCTCACCCGAAACGGATAGTGGCTACACCTTC.

The chain uses TRBV6-5 and TRBJ1-5, with 7 bases aligning to TRBD1. This CDR3 spans 15 amino acids. Germline V gives CDR1 MNHEY, CDR2 SVGAGI. The ends lost 8 bases at V and 4 bases at J; junction bases unmatched: 11. CDR3 loop: CASAKRGTANQPQHF. The CDR3 nucleotides read TGTGCCAGCGCAAAACGCGGGACAGCTAATCAGCCCCAGCATTTT.

The CDR3 DNA reads as TGTGCCAGCGGGAGCGGGGTCGATACGCAGTATTTT. It encodes CASGSGVDTQYF. The gene calls are TRBV2 and TRBJ2-3; 7 nucleotides align to TRBD2. CDR1 SNHLY and CDR2 FYNNEI come from the germline V gene. V lost 8 bases and J lost 6; bases outside the gene matches: 5. CDR3 length equals 12 residues.

The chain is built from TRBV3-1 (or the pseudogene TRBV3-2) and TRBJ1-5; D perhaps matches TRBD1 (6 bases). CDR1 is LGHDT, CDR2 YNNKEL, per germline (reference sequence). Trimming took 1 base from V and 7 from J, leaving 11 bases between them. The CDR3 covers 14 residues. The CDR3 bases are TGTGCCAGCAGCCAAGGCAGGGGAGGCCAGCCCCAGCATTTT. Encoded protein: CASSQGRGGQPQHF.

V and J are TRBV5-6 and TRBJ2-4; perhaps D is TRBD1 or TRBD2 (5 bases each). Looked up from germline, CDR1 is SGHDT and CDR2 is YYEEEE. Trimming took off 4 bases at V and 9 bases at J, with 14 bases between the two ends. This CDR3 has 13 residues. The CDR3: CASSGWGRTIQYF. DNA for the CDR3: TGTGCCAGCAGCGGGTGGGGGAGAACCATTCAGTACTTC.